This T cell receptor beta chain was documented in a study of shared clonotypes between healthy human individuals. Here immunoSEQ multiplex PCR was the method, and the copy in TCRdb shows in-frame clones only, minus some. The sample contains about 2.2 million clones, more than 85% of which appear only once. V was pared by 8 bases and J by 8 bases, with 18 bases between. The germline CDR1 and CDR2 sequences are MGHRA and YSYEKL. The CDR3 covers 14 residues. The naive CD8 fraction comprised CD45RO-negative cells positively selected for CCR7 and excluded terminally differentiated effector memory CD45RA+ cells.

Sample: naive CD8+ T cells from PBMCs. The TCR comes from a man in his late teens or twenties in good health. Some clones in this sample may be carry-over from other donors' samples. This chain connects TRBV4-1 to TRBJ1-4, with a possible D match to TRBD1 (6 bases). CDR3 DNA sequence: TGCGCCAGCCGAATGGGGGGGCGCTTCGAAAAACTGTTTTTT. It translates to CASRMGGRFEKLFF.